The clone carrying this TCR beta chain came up a few times. Generated by immunoSEQ multiplex PCR, the TCRdb table keeps only in-frame clones and is missing some. This table has fewer than 500,000 clones, roughly nine tenths appearing once. Trimming cost V 5 bases and J 2 bases, with 15 bases left between them. The CDR3 sequence is 15 residues long. CDR1 and CDR2 from the germline V gene are LNHDA and SQIVND (reference sequence). This study enrolled people aged roughly 18 to 89 from approximately 24 US geographic areas. This specimen comes from a study of blood T cell repertoires in COVID-19. Study-level information: The United States, Italy and Spain provided the acute and convalescent COVID-19 samples. PBMCs, B-cell-depleted T cells, or T cells were the source of the cDNA or gDNA that made up the material.

The sequencing input was PBMCs or T cells enriched from blood (not recorded which). V gene TRBV19 combines with J gene TRBJ1-2, with a weak D call TRBD1 (6 bases). The clonotype originates from a woman between 18 and 29 years old with acute COVID-19. Here the CDR3 reads CASSLTVTGNYGYTF. Here the CDR3 DNA reads TGTGCCAGTAGTTTAACAGTAACAGGGAACTATGGCTACACCTTC.